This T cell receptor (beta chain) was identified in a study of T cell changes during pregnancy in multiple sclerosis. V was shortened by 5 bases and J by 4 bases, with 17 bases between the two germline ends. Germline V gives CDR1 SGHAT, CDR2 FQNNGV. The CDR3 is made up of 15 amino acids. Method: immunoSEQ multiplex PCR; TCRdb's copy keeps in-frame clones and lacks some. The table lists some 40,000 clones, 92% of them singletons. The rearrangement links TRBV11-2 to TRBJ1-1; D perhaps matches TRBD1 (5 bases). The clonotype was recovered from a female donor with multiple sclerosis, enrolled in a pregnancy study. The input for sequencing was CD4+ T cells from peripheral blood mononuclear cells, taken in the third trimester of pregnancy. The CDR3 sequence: CASSRARGGGTEAFF. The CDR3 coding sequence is TGTGCCAGCAGCAGGGCCCGCGGGGGGGGCACTGAAGCTTTCTTT.